This T cell receptor beta chain was identified during a study of human T cells and chemical hapten exposure. With regard to this clonotype: The antigen is not known.

The time point here: pre-sensitization, week 0. Stated treatment: therapeutic diphenylcyclopropenone sensitization with weekly scalp DPC. V shed 0 bases and J shed 2 bases, with 8 bases lying between them. This CDR3 is 14 amino acids long. TCRdb re-called the RACE reads through MiXCR, storing one row per CDR3 protein. In the table there are under 90,000 distinct CDR3 sequences, about 8.9% of which are singletons. Points from the study as a whole: There was no change with DPC sensitization in TCRs above 1 in 1000 frequency.

This TCR derives from a woman in her forties with alopecia areata. Some clones in this sample may be carry-over from other donors' samples. The source was whole blood, collected in connection with sensitization to the hapten diphenylcyclopropenone (DPC). The V and J genes are TRBV12-3 or TRBV12-4 and TRBJ2-7; weak D call: TRBD1 (5 bases). As DNA, the CDR3 is TGTGCCAGCAGTTTAGCGGAACAGGCCTACGAGCAGTACTTC. It encodes CASSLAEQAYEQYF.